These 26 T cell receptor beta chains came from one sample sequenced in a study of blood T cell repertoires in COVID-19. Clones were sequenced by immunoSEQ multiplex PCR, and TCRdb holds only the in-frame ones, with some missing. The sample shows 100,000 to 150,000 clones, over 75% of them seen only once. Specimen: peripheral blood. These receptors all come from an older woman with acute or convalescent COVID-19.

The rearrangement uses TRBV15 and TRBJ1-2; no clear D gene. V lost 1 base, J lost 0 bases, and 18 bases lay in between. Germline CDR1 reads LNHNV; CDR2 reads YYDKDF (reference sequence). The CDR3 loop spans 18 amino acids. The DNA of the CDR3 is TGTGCCACCAGCAGAGTCGGAGGCAGGTTAACAGCTAACTATGGCTACACCTTC. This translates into CATSRVGGRLTANYGYTF.

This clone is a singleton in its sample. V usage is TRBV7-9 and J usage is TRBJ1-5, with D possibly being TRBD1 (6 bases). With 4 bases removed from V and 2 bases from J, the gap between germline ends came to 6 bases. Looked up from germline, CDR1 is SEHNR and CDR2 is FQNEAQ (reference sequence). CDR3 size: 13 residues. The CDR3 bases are TGTGCCAGCAGCTGGACAGGCAATCAGCCCCAGCATTTT. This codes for CASSWTGNQPQHF. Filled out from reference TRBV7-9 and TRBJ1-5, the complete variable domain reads DTGVSQNPRHKITKRGQNVTFRCDPISEHNRLYWYRQTLGQGPEFLTYFQNEAQLEKSRLLSDRFSAERPKGSFSTLEIQRTEQGDSAMYLCASSWTGNQPQHFGDGTRLSIL.

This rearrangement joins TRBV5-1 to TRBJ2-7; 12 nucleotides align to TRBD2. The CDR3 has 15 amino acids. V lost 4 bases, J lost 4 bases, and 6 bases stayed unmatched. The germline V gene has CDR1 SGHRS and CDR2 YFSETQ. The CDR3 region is CASSLSTSGRYEQYF. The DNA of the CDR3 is TGCGCCAGCAGCCTCTCTACTAGCGGGAGGTACGAGCAGTACTTC.

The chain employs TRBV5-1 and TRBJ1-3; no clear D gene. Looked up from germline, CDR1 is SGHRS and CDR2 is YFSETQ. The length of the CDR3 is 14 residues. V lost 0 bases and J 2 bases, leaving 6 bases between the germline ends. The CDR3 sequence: CASSLAGTGNTIYF. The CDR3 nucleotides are TGCGCCAGCAGCTTGGCGGGGACTGGAAACACCATATATTTT.

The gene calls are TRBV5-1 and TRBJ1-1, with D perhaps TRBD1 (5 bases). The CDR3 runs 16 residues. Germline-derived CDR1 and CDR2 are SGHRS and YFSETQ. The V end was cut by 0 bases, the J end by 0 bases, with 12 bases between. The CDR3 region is CASSLGGYALNTEAFF. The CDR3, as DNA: TGCGCCAGCAGCTTGGGGGGCTACGCATTGAACACTGAAGCTTTCTTT.

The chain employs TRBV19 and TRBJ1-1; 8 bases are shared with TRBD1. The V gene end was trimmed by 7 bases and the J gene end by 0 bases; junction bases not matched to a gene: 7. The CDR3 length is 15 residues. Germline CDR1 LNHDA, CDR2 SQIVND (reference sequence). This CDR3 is CASKQGGQLNTEAFF. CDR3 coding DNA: TGTGCCAGTAAACAGGGGGGGCAGTTGAACACTGAAGCTTTCTTT.

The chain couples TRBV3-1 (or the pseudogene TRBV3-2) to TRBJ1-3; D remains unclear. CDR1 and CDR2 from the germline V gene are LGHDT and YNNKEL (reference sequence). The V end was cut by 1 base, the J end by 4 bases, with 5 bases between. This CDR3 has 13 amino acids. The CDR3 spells CASSQGAGNTIYF. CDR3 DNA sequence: TGTGCCAGCAGCCAAGGGGCGGGAAACACCATATATTTT.

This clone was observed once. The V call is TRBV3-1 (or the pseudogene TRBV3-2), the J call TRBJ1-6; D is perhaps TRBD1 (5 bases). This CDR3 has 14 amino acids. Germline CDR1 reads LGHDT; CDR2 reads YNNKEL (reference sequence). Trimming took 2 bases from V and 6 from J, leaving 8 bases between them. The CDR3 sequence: CASSQRDFNSPLHF. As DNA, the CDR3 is TGTGCCAGCAGCCAAAGGGACTTTAATTCACCCCTCCACTTT.

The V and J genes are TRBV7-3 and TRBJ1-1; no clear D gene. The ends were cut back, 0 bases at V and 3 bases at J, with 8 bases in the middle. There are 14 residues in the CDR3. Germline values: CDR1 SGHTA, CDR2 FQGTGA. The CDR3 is CASSLTRSDTEAFF. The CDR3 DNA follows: TGTGCCAGCAGCTTAACGAGGTCGGACACTGAAGCTTTCTTT.

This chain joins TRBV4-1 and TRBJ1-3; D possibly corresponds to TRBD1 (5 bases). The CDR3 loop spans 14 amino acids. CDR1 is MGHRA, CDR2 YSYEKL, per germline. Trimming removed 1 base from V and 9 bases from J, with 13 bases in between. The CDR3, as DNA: TGCGCCAGCAGCCAAGGTCTAGGGGTCGGCACCATATATTTT. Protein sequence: CASSQGLGVGTIYF.

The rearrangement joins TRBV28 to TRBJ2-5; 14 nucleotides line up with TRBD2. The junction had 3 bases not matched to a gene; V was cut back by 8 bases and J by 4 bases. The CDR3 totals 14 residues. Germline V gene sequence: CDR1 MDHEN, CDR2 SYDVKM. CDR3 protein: CASVGLAGVETQYF. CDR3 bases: TGTGCCAGCGTGGGACTAGCGGGAGTAGAGACCCAGTACTTC.

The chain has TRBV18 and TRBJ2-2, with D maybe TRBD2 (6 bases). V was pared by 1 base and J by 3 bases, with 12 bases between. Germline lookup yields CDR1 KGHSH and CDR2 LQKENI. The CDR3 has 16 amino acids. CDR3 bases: TGTGCCAGCTCACCACGGGGCGGGACCGACACCGGGGAGCTGTTTTTT. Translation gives CASSPRGGTDTGELFF.

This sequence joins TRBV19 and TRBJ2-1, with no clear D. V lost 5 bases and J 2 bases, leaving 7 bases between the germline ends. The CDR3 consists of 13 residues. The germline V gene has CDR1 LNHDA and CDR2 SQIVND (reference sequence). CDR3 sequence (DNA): TGTGCCAGTAGTGGCTCACCCTACAATGAGCAGTTCTTC. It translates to CASSGSPYNEQFF.

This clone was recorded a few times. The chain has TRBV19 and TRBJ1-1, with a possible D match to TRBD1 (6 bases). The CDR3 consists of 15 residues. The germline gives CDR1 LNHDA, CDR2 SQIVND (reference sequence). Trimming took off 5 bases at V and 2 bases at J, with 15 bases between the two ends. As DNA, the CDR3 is TGTGCCAGTAGTCCCCAGGGGTGGGGAAACACTGAAGCTTTCTTT. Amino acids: CASSPQGWGNTEAFF.

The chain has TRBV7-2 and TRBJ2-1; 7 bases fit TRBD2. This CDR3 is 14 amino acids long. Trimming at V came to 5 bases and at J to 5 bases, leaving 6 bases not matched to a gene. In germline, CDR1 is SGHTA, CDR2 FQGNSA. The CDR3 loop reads CASSPPGLHNEQFF. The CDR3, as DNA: TGTGCCAGCAGCCCTCCGGGACTACACAATGAGCAGTTCTTC.

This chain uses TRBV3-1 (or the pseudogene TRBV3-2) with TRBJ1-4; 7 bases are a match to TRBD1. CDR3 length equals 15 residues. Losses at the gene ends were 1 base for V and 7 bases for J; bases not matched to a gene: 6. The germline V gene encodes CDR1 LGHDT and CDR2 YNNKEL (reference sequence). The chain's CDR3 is CASSQGGGNSEKLFF. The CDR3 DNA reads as TGTGCCAGCAGCCAAGGAGGGGGCAATAGTGAAAAACTGTTTTTT.

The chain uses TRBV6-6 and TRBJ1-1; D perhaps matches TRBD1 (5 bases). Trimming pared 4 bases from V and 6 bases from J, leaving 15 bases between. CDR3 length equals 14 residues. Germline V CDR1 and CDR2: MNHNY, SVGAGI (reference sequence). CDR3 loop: CASSSDILGSEAFF. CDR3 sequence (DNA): TGTGCCAGCAGTTCGGACATTTTGGGATCTGAAGCTTTCTTT.

CDR3 amino acids: CASSQDRGAGANNEQFF. CDR3 DNA sequence: TGTGCCAGCAGCCAAGATCGAGGAGCGGGAGCCAACAATGAGCAGTTCTTC. The rearrangement links TRBV3-1 (or the pseudogene TRBV3-2) to TRBJ2-1, with TRBD2 identical over 8 bases. Trimming took 0 bases from V and 5 from J; bases not matched to a gene: 9. CDR3 length equals 17 residues. CDR1 and CDR2 (germline): LGHDT, YNNKEL (reference sequence).

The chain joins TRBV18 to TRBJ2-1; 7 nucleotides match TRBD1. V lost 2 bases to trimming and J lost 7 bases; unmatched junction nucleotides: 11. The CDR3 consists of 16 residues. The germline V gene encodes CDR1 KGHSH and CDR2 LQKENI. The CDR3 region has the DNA TGTGCCAGCTCACCATCCGGAACAGGGGTGGGGAATGAGCAGTTCTTC. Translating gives CASSPSGTGVGNEQFF.

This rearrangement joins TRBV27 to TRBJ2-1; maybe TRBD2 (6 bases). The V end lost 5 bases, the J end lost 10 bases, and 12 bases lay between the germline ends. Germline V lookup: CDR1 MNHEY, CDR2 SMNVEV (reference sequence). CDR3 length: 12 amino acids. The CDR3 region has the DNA TGTGCCAGCAGTCTGGGACTCGGCGAGCAGTTCTTC. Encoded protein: CASSLGLGEQFF.

Here the CDR3 reads CATGGLTGELFF. CDR3 DNA sequence: TGTGCCACAGGGGGCCTCACCGGGGAGCTGTTTTTT. The V and J genes are TRBV24-1 and TRBJ2-2, with TRBD1 matching over 7 bases. Per the germline V gene, CDR1 is KGHDR and CDR2 is SFDVKD. Trimming removed 10 bases from V and 4 bases from J; junction bases left unmatched: 2. The CDR3 sequence is 12 residues long.

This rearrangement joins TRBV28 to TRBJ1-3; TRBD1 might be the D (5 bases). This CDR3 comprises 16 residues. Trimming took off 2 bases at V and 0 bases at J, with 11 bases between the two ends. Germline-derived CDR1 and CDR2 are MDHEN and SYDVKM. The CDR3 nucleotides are TGTGCCAGCAGTTTAGGAGGGGTAACCTCTGGAAACACCATATATTTT. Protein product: CASSLGGVTSGNTIYF.

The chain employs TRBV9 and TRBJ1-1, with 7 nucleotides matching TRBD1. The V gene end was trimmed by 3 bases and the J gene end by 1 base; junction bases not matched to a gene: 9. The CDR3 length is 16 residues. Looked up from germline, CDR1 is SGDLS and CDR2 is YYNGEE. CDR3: CASSERDSLWNTEAFF. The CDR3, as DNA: TGTGCCAGCAGCGAGAGGGACAGCCTGTGGAACACTGAAGCTTTCTTT.

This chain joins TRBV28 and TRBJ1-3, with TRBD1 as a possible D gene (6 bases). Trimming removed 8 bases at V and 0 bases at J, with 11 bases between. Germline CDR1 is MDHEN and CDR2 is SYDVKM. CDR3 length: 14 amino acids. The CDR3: CASLRGGSGNTIYF. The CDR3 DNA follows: TGTGCCAGCTTGAGGGGGGGCTCTGGAAACACCATATATTTT.

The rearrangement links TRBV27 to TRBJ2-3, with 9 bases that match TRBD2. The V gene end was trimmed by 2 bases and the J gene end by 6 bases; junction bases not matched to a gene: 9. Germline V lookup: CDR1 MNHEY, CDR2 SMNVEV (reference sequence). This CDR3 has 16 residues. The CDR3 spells CASSLEGGRAWDTQYF. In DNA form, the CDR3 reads TGTGCCAGCAGTTTAGAGGGCGGGAGGGCCTGGGATACGCAGTATTTT.

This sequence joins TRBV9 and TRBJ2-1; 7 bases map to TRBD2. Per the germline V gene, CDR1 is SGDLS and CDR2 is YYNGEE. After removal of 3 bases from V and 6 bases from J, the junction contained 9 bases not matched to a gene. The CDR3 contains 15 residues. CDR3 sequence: CASSATSAAPNEQFF. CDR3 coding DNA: TGTGCCAGCAGCGCCACTAGCGCCGCACCCAATGAGCAGTTCTTC.